The 25 T cell receptor beta chains below come from one sample, sequenced in a study of Ad26.COV2.S vaccination and SARS-CoV-2 variants. The data were produced by immunoSEQ multiplex PCR, yet TCRdb's version contains in-frame clones alone and is incomplete. The top ten hold roughly 5% of the sample, which has about 350,000 clones, around 89% seen once. As for treatment: roughly 18 received Ad26.COV2.S at low or high dose, single or two shots; 5 received placebo; per-sample allocation not given. Sampling took place 63 days after the first vaccine or placebo injection. The input for sequencing was peripheral blood, taken in a trial of Ad26.COV2.S vaccine versus placebo. The origin of the receptors is a person aged 18 to 59 who received the Ad26.COV2.S COVID-19 vaccine or a placebo.

The chain employs TRBV7-9 and TRBJ2-1; D could derive from TRBD1 or TRBD2 (6 bases each). The CDR3 has 13 amino acids. Germline V lookup: CDR1 SEHNR, CDR2 FQNEAQ (reference sequence). Trimming shortened V by 5 bases and J by 9 bases, and 14 bases separated the two germline ends. CDR3 sequence reads: CASSLGGRTEQFF. The CDR3 DNA reads as TGTGCCAGCAGCCTGGGGGGCCGGACTGAGCAGTTCTTC.

This clone showed up just once. The J gene is TRBJ2-7, the V gene TRBV21-1; the table's D call of TRBD1 was not tested on the DNA. TRBV21-1 counts as a pseudogene. The CDR3 extends over 16 amino acids. This chain's CDR3 is CASNNPIQRGWYEQYF. The CDR3 DNA reads TGTGCCAGCAACAACCCGATTCAGAGGGGGTGGTACGAGCAGTACTTC.

The rearrangement joins TRBV19 to TRBJ2-4; 12 bases are a match to TRBD2. Germline V lookup: CDR1 LNHDA, CDR2 SQIVND (reference sequence). V lost 7 bases to trimming and J lost 7 bases; unmatched junction nucleotides: 8. The CDR3 contains 15 residues. CDR3 protein: CASTTSGSDRNIQYF. Written as DNA, the CDR3 is TGTGCCAGTACGACTAGCGGGAGCGATCGGAACATTCAGTACTTC.

The chain uses TRBV28 and TRBJ2-7; 12 bases line up with TRBD2. Germline lookup yields CDR1 MDHEN and CDR2 SYDVKM. The J segment lost 5 bases and the V segment lost 9 bases, leaving 8 bases of the junction unmatched. This CDR3 is 14 amino acids long. The CDR3 bases are TGTGCCAGTAAGACTAGCGGGAGAAGCCACGAGCAGTACTTC. Translating gives CASKTSGRSHEQYF. The full variable domain, completed using reference TRBV28 and TRBJ2-7, is DVKVTQSSRYLVKRTGEKVFLECVQDMDHENMFWYRQDPGLGLRLIYFSYDVKMKEKGDIPEGYSVSREKKERFSLILESASTNQTSMYLCASKTSGRSHEQYFGPGTRLTVT.

The V and J genes are TRBV30 and TRBJ1-5; D gene unclear. This CDR3 region has 15 residues. Germline V CDR1 and CDR2: GTSNPN, SVGIG (reference sequence). Deletions cut 0 bases from V and 2 bases from J, with 11 bases between. CDR3: CAWSVGGSGNQPQHF. CDR3 nucleotides: TGTGCCTGGAGTGTAGGAGGCTCCGGCAATCAGCCCCAGCATTTT.

The chain carries TRBV6-1 and TRBJ2-5; D unclear. V lost 2 bases and J 5 bases, leaving 6 bases between the germline ends. This CDR3 contains 12 residues. Germline values: CDR1 MNHNS, CDR2 SASEGT. The CDR3 sequence: CASSELEETQYF. In nucleotides, the CDR3 is TGTGCCAGCAGTGAACTAGAGGAGACCCAGTACTTC.

This clone occurred once. The V gene is TRBV11-3, the J gene TRBJ2-2, with 9 bases that match TRBD1. Germline V gene lookup returns CDR1 SGHNT and CDR2 YENEEA. CDR3 length: 15 residues. The J segment lost 3 bases and the V segment lost 5 bases, leaving 4 bases of the junction unmatched. The CDR3 coding sequence is TGTGCCAGCAGCGACCGGGACAGGGACACCGGGGAGCTGTTTTTT. Its translation is CASSDRDRDTGELFF. Full variable domain (rest looked up from reference TRBV11-3 and TRBJ2-2): EAGVVQSPRYKIIEKKQPVAFWCNPISGHNTLYWYLQNLGQGPELLIRYENEEAVDDSQLPKDRFSAERLKGVDSTLKIQPAELGDSAVYLCASSDRDRDTGELFFGEGSRLTVL.

This clone was recorded a few times. The chain's CDR3 is CASGLVAGGPDTQYF. The CDR3 DNA reads TGTGCTAGTGGTTTGGTAGCGGGCGGCCCAGATACGCAGTATTTT. This sequence joins TRBV12-5 and TRBJ2-3; tentatively, D is TRBD2 (6 bases). The CDR3 consists of 15 residues. Germline V lookup: CDR1 LGHNT, CDR2 FRNRAP. With 0 bases removed from V and 4 bases from J, the gap between germline ends came to 11 bases.

This clone was detected a few times. This chain uses TRBV10-1 with TRBJ1-5; D unclear. CDR1 and CDR2 (germline): WNHNN, SYGVQD (reference sequence). The CDR3 is made up of 19 amino acids. V lost 3 bases to trimming and J lost 1 base, with 22 bases between them. CDR3 residues: CASSDVGGSLVTSNQPQHF. In DNA form, the CDR3 reads TGCGCCAGCAGTGATGTGGGAGGGTCTCTTGTCACAAGCAATCAGCCCCAGCATTTT.

V usage is TRBV7-2 and J usage is TRBJ1-3; tentatively, D is TRBD1 (5 bases). V dropped 5 bases and J dropped 6 bases, with 11 bases sitting between them. The CDR3 is 13 residues long. Per germline, CDR1 SGHTA and CDR2 FQGNSA. CDR3 region: CASSQGRSNTIYF. CDR3 nucleotide sequence: TGTGCCAGCAGCCAGGGACGCTCAAACACCATATATTTT.

The CDR3 loop reads CASSLGGGSPLHF. The CDR3 DNA sequence: TGTGCCAGCAGCTTAGGGGGGGGTTCACCCCTCCACTTT. The chain combines TRBV7-2 with TRBJ1-6; weak D call: TRBD1 (5 bases). The germline gives CDR1 SGHTA, CDR2 FQGNSA. Trimming pared 1 base from V and 9 bases from J, leaving 7 bases between. This CDR3 spans 13 amino acids.

The CDR3: CASSYDRGNVRETQYF. The CDR3 DNA follows: TGTGCCAGCAGTTACGACAGGGGCAATGTCCGGGAGACCCAGTACTTC. This chain connects TRBV6-2 or TRBV6-3 to TRBJ2-5; 8 bases align to TRBD1. CDR3 length: 16 amino acids. After removal of 2 bases from V and 5 bases from J, the junction contained 10 bases not matched to a gene. Germline V CDR1 and CDR2: MNHEY, SVGEGT.

This chain links TRBV18 with TRBJ2-7, with TRBD1 matching over 7 bases. The CDR3 length is 14 residues. The germline gives CDR1 KGHSH, CDR2 LQKENI. V shed 5 bases and J 5 bases; nucleotides not matched to a gene: 9. CDR3 sequence: CASSFDRARDEQYF. CDR3 DNA: TGTGCCAGCTCATTTGACAGGGCAAGGGACGAGCAGTACTTC.

The rearrangement uses TRBV30 and TRBJ1-1; D not resolved. Trimming removed 2 bases from V and 0 bases from J, with 19 bases in between. The CDR3 totals 17 residues. From germline, CDR1 is GTSNPN and CDR2 SVGIG (reference sequence). Here the CDR3 DNA reads TGTGCCTGGAGTTCATTTGTTCCAGCGAGAGTGAACACTGAAGCTTTCTTT. It is translated as CAWSSFVPARVNTEAFF.

The CDR3 nucleotides read TGTGCCAGCAGCTTGGACCTGGGTCCGACCCAGTACTTC. It codes for CASSLDLGPTQYF. The V gene is TRBV5-4, the J gene TRBJ2-5; D remains ambiguous. The CDR3 runs to 13 residues. V lost 0 bases and J lost 7, with 10 bases in between. Germline loops: CDR1 SGHNT, CDR2 YYREEE (reference sequence).

The genes are TRBV15 and TRBJ2-1; 7 positions agree with TRBD2. Unmatched junction bases numbered 2, after V lost 0 bases and J lost 3 bases. Germline CDR1 is LNHNV and CDR2 is YYDKDF (reference sequence). The CDR3 length is 15 residues. The DNA of the CDR3 is TGTGCCACCAGCAGAGACGGGGGGTTCTACAATGAGCAGTTCTTC. Its protein is CATSRDGGFYNEQFF.

The chain couples TRBV5-6 to TRBJ2-3; tentative D call: TRBD1 (5 bases). The V gene's germline CDR1 is SGHDT and CDR2 YYEEEE. V dropped 2 bases and J dropped 3 bases, with 19 bases sitting between them. The CDR3 covers 17 residues. CDR3 DNA: TGTGCCAGCAGCTTCATAGCAGGGTTTCGAACAACAGATACGCAGTATTTT. This gives the protein CASSFIAGFRTTDTQYF.

The J gene is TRBJ1-6, the V gene TRBV3-1 (or the pseudogene TRBV3-2), with D possibly being TRBD1 (6 bases). CDR1 is LGHDT, CDR2 YNNKEL, per germline (reference sequence). Trimming took off 8 bases at V and 9 bases at J, with 17 bases between the two ends. This CDR3 is 14 amino acids long. The CDR3: CASGRGGRGSPLHF. The CDR3 DNA reads TGTGCCAGCGGTCGTGGGGGGCGCGGTTCACCCCTCCACTTT.

This clone has just a few counts. The V gene is TRBV28, the J gene TRBJ1-2; D unclear. V dropped 4 bases and J dropped 5 bases, with 8 bases sitting between them. CDR3 size: 12 residues. Germline CDR1 and CDR2: MDHEN and SYDVKM. The CDR3 nucleotides are TGTGCCAGCAGTTCACGATTTTATGGCTACACCTTC. This sequence encodes CASSSRFYGYTF.

V gene TRBV15 combines with J gene TRBJ1-1, with D unresolved. V lost 3 bases and J 8 bases, leaving 10 bases between the germline ends. CDR1 and CDR2 from the germline V gene are LNHNV and YYDKDF (reference sequence). The CDR3 consists of 12 residues. The CDR3 region has the DNA TGTGCCACCAGCAGCTTTGATCTAGAAGCTTTCTTT. Amino acids: CATSSFDLEAFF.

The chain couples TRBV4-1 to TRBJ2-2; D is ambiguous. Trimming cost V 0 bases and J 7 bases, with 15 bases left between them. The germline V gene has CDR1 MGHRA and CDR2 YSYEKL. The CDR3 spans 16 residues. Written as DNA, the CDR3 is TGCGCCAGCAGCCAAGAAATAGGTCCCTCGGGCGGGGAGCTGTTTTTT. This encodes CASSQEIGPSGGELFF.

The rearrangement joins TRBV9 to TRBJ2-2; D gene ambiguous. V lost 2 bases and J lost 6, with 2 bases in between. The CDR3 spans 11 residues. Germline CDR1 reads SGDLS; CDR2 reads YYNGEE. CDR3 region: CASSVAGELFF. The CDR3 DNA reads as TGTGCCAGCAGCGTTGCCGGGGAGCTGTTTTTT. The full variable domain, its missing parts supplied by reference TRBV9 and TRBJ2-2, is DSGVTQTPKHLITATGQRVTLRCSPRSGDLSVYWYQQSLDQGLQFLIQYYNGEERAKGNILERFSAQQFPDLHSELNLSSLELGDSALYFCASSVAGELFFGEGSRLTVL.

The gene calls are TRBV6-5 and TRBJ2-1; 9 bases agree with TRBD2. The CDR3 has 14 residues. V shed 6 bases, J shed 4 bases, and the junction held 4 bases outside the gene matches. Germline V gene lookup returns CDR1 MNHEY and CDR2 SVGAGI. This chain's CDR3 is CASRRLADYNEQFF. Written as DNA, the CDR3 is TGTGCCAGCAGGAGACTAGCGGATTACAATGAGCAGTTCTTC.

This chain links TRBV7-9 with TRBJ1-1, with 7 positions matching TRBD1. V shed 5 bases, J shed 0 bases, and the junction held 9 bases outside the gene matches. Germline V CDR1 and CDR2: SEHNR, FQNEAQ (reference sequence). The CDR3 is 16 residues long. This CDR3 is CASSPRDRYMNTEAFF. As DNA, the CDR3 is TGTGCCAGCAGCCCCCGGGACAGATACATGAACACTGAAGCTTTCTTT.

CDR3 in DNA: TGTGCCAGCAGTTCCCCGGGAGGGGGTGAGCAGTTCTTC. Encoded protein: CASSSPGGGEQFF. V gene TRBV6-5 combines with J gene TRBJ2-1; 8 bases match TRBD2. V shed 4 bases, J shed 9 bases, and the junction held 5 bases outside the gene matches. The CDR3 contains 13 residues. Germline assignment: CDR1 MNHEY and CDR2 SVGAGI.